This T cell receptor beta chain was sequenced for a study of blood T cell repertoires in COVID-19. About the study: Samples of COVID-19 (acute and convalescent) were obtained from the United States, Italy and Spain.

Assay: immunoSEQ multiplex PCR; the TCRdb copy retains only in-frame clones and omits some. This table holds some 80,000 clones, 75% to 90% found once. This clone appeared once. The germline CDR1 and CDR2 sequences are ENHRY and SYGVKD. The junction had 8 bases not matched to a gene; V was cut back by 3 bases and J by 4 bases. This CDR3 contains 15 residues. This TCR came from a human donor in a cohort sampled during active COVID-19. V gene TRBV10-3 combines with J gene TRBJ2-5, with TRBD2 matching over 7 bases. The sample consisted of peripheral blood. The CDR3 nucleotides read TGTGCCATCAGTGATCCTGGACTAGTCTCAGAGACCCAGTACTTC. Protein product: CAISDPGLVSETQYF.